A single sample gave rise to the 31 T cell receptor beta chains below, sequenced in a study of T cell responses to AZD1222 COVID-19 vaccine. Sequencing was performed with immunoSEQ multiplex PCR; in TCRdb, only in-frame clones are kept and a portion is missing. The data contain 50,000 to 55,000 clones, 65% to 85% of them seen just once; the ten biggest clones take up 27%. The sequencing used peripheral blood, collected on day 0 of AZD1222 vaccination. These receptors all stem from an adult in good health.

Only a few counts were recorded for this clone. The chain links TRBV7-9 to TRBJ2-2, with a tentative D call TRBD2 (6 bases). Germline V gives CDR1 SEHNR, CDR2 FQNEAQ (reference sequence). The CDR3 spans 12 residues. V dropped 6 bases and J dropped 7 bases, with 9 bases sitting between them. CDR3 nucleotides: TGTGCCAGCAGATCGGGGGACGGGGAGCTGTTTTTT. It specifies CASRSGDGELFF.

V and J are TRBV2 and TRBJ1-2, with a tentative D call TRBD1 (5 bases). The germline V gene has CDR1 SNHLY and CDR2 FYNNEI. CDR3 length: 14 amino acids. V was pared by 2 bases and J by 2 bases, with 9 bases between. The CDR3 reads CASSERSGNYGYTF. In DNA, the CDR3 is TGTGCCAGCAGTGAAAGATCAGGGAACTATGGCTACACCTTC.

J is TRBJ1-2 and V is TRBV11-2; D is unclear. CDR1 is SGHAT, CDR2 FQNNGV, per germline. This CDR3 contains 13 residues. Trimming removed 5 bases at V and 7 bases at J, with 14 bases between. The CDR3 spells CASSADGLSGYTF. CDR3 coding DNA: TGTGCCAGCAGCGCCGACGGGCTATCTGGCTACACCTTC. The whole variable domain, remainder taken from reference TRBV11-2 and TRBJ1-2, is EAGVAQSPRYKIIEKRQSVAFWCNPISGHATLYWYQQILGQGPKLLIQFQNNGVVDDSQLPKDRFSAERLKGVDSTLKIQPAKLEDSAVYLCASSADGLSGYTFGSGTRLTVV.

This chain's CDR3 is CASSQDRRYDYGYTF. The CDR3 bases are TGTGCCAGCAGCCAAGACAGAAGGTACGACTATGGCTACACCTTC. The chain uses TRBV14 and TRBJ1-2; D remains unclear. CDR1 is SGHDN, CDR2 FVKESK, per germline. The CDR3 runs 15 residues. Trimming removed 0 bases at V and 3 bases at J, with 11 bases between.

The rearrangement links TRBV6-1 to TRBJ1-2; TRBD1 might be the D (6 bases). V shed 2 bases and J shed 4 bases, with 14 bases lying between them. The CDR3 has 15 amino acids. CDR1 MNHNS and CDR2 SASEGT come from the germline V gene. CDR3 region: CASSESTGSVYGYTF. DNA for the CDR3: TGTGCCAGCAGTGAATCCACAGGGTCGGTCTATGGCTACACCTTC.

This clone was detected only a few times. This chain's CDR3 is CASTLGGGSEDTQYF. As DNA, the CDR3 is TGCGCCAGCACCCTCGGAGGCGGGAGCGAAGATACGCAGTATTTT. The gene calls are TRBV5-1 and TRBJ2-3, with TRBD2 matching 7 bases. Germline trimming cut 6 bases from V and 5 bases from J; bases unmatched to any gene: 12. CDR1 SGHRS and CDR2 YFSETQ come from the germline V gene. The CDR3 has 15 amino acids. Using reference TRBV5-1 and TRBJ2-3 for the parts outside the CDR3, the full variable domain is KAGVTQTPRYLIKTRGQQVTLSCSPISGHRSVSWYQQTPGQGLQFLFEYFSETQRNKGNFPGRFSGRQFSNSRSEMNVSTLELGDSALYLCASTLGGGSEDTQYFGPGTRLTVL.

The genes are TRBV6-5 and TRBJ2-3; 10 bases are shared with TRBD2. This CDR3 spans 14 amino acids. J lost 6 bases, V lost 7 bases, and 7 bases had no gene match. Looked up from germline, CDR1 is MNHEY and CDR2 is SVGAGI. CDR3 sequence reads: CASTLLAGDDTQYF. The CDR3 coding sequence is TGTGCCAGCACTCTCCTAGCGGGAGATGATACGCAGTATTTT.

The chain combines TRBV7-9 with TRBJ1-1, with 7 bases identical to TRBD1. CDR1 is SEHNR, CDR2 FQNEAQ, per germline (reference sequence). V trimming: 5 bases; J trimming: 0 bases; junction bases outside the gene matches: 9. This CDR3 spans 16 amino acids. The CDR3 DNA reads as TGTGCCAGCAGCCGGGACCCCGGGACAGTGAACACTGAAGCTTTCTTT. Protein product: CASSRDPGTVNTEAFF. The variable domain in full, completed from reference TRBV7-9 and TRBJ1-1, reads DTGVSQNPRHKITKRGQNVTFRCDPISEHNRLYWYRQTLGQGPEFLTYFQNEAQLEKSRLLSDRFSAERPKGSFSTLEIQRTEQGDSAMYLCASSRDPGTVNTEAFFGQGTRLTVV.

V is TRBV28 and J is TRBJ1-4, with unresolved D. From germline, CDR1 is MDHEN and CDR2 SYDVKM. The V end was cut by 6 bases, the J end by 3 bases, with 14 bases between. CDR3 size: 15 residues. In DNA form, the CDR3 reads TGTGCCAGCAGCCCATGGGCAGGATCTAATGAAAAACTGTTTTTT. Its translation: CASSPWAGSNEKLFF.

As concerns this clone: Other DNA sequences within the sample encode an identical CDR3. The rearrangement joins TRBV5-1 to TRBJ1-2; possible D gene TRBD1, 5 bases. This CDR3 region has 14 residues. CDR1 SGHRS and CDR2 YFSETQ come from the germline V gene. The V end lost 2 bases, the J end lost 0 bases, and 8 bases lay between the germline ends. DNA for the CDR3: TGCGCCAGCAGCTTTGAGGGACCTAACTATGGCTACACCTTC. Amino acid sequence: CASSFEGPNYGYTF.

This clone has just one count. This chain links TRBV28 with TRBJ1-2; 7 nucleotides agree with TRBD1. The CDR3 consists of 12 residues. CDR1 is MDHEN, CDR2 SYDVKM, per germline. Losses at the gene ends were 5 bases for V and 6 bases for J; bases not matched to a gene: 3. In nucleotides, the CDR3 is TGTGCCAGCAGTACAGGGGCGCATGGCTACACCTTC. Protein sequence: CASSTGAHGYTF.

The chain is built from TRBV19 and TRBJ1-1; the match to TRBD1 covers 7 bases. This CDR3 has 15 amino acids. V was pared by 4 bases and J by 5 bases, with 10 bases of the junction left unmatched. The germline CDR1 and CDR2 sequences are LNHDA and SQIVND (reference sequence). This CDR3 reads CASSRQQGQGTEAFF. In nucleotides, the CDR3 is TGTGCCAGTAGTAGACAACAGGGGCAGGGGACTGAAGCTTTCTTT.

The CDR3 loop is CASSLNPAGATDTQYF. The DNA of the CDR3 is TGTGCCAGCAGCTTAAACCCAGCGGGGGCCACAGATACGCAGTATTTT. This chain links TRBV7-3 with TRBJ2-3; TRBD2 aligns across 8 bases. Trimming cost V 1 base and J 2 bases; bases outside gene matches: 5. CDR3 length equals 16 residues. Germline V CDR1 and CDR2: SGHTA, FQGTGA.

DNA of the CDR3: TGTGCCAGCAGCTTGGGGTACGGTACAACTAATGAAAAACTGTTTTTT. Translation: CASSLGYGTTNEKLFF. V usage is TRBV5-4 and J usage is TRBJ1-4, with D unclear. Per germline, CDR1 SGHNT and CDR2 YYREEE (reference sequence). The CDR3 is 16 amino acids. V lost 0 bases to trimming and J lost 0 bases, with 9 bases between them.

The chain carries TRBV5-6 and TRBJ1-1, with D hard to call. Germline V gene sequence: CDR1 SGHDT, CDR2 YYEEEE. Trimming left V 3 bases short and J 1 base short, with 1 base between. The CDR3 has 11 amino acids. CDR3 nucleotides: TGTGCCAGCAGCTGGAACACTGAAGCTTTCTTT. Translation gives CASSWNTEAFF. The full variable domain, completed using reference TRBV5-6 and TRBJ1-1, is DAGVTQSPTHLIKTRGQQVTLRCSPKSGHDTVSWYQQALGQGPQFIFQYYEEEERQRGNFPDRFSGHQFPNYSSELNVNALLLGDSALYLCASSWNTEAFFGQGTRLTVV.

V gene TRBV6-2 or TRBV6-3 combines with J gene TRBJ1-1; D is unclear. Trimming left V 4 bases short and J 0 bases short, with 9 bases between. The CDR3 covers 14 residues. The germline V gene encodes CDR1 MNHEY and CDR2 SVGEGT. CDR3 region: CASSWGSVNTEAFF. DNA of the CDR3: TGTGCCAGCAGTTGGGGATCAGTGAACACTGAAGCTTTCTTT.

The chain recombines TRBV5-1 with TRBJ1-1; no clear D. This CDR3 spans 13 amino acids. Trimming removed 0 bases from V and 0 bases from J, with 3 bases in between. Germline CDR1 and CDR2: SGHRS and YFSETQ. CDR3 in amino acids: CASSLGMNTEAFF. CDR3 bases: TGCGCCAGCAGCTTGGGAATGAACACTGAAGCTTTCTTT.

CDR3 bases: TGTGCCATCAGTGGGGCGGACGGGAGGGGCACCGGGGAGCTGTTTTTT. This gives the protein CAISGADGRGTGELFF. V is TRBV10-3 and J is TRBJ2-2; 8 positions match TRBD2. The CDR3 has 16 residues. V was pared by 4 bases and J by 4 bases, with 8 bases of the junction left unmatched. Germline V lookup: CDR1 ENHRY, CDR2 SYGVKD.

This chain connects TRBV19 to TRBJ1-1; the D gene is possibly TRBD1 (5 bases). The CDR3 runs to 15 residues. CDR1 LNHDA and CDR2 SQIVND come from the germline V gene (reference sequence). Trimming took off 2 bases at V and 3 bases at J, with 13 bases between the two ends. The DNA of the CDR3 is TGTGCCAGTAGTATATCTCTGGGGACTGACACTGAAGCTTTCTTT. It specifies CASSISLGTDTEAFF.

The CDR3 reads CASSLYENTEAFF. In DNA form, the CDR3 reads TGCGCCAGCAGCTTATATGAGAACACTGAAGCTTTCTTT. The rearrangement links TRBV5-1 to TRBJ1-1; D remains ambiguous. Germline assignment: CDR1 SGHRS and CDR2 YFSETQ. The CDR3 has 13 residues. The V gene lost 2 bases and the J gene lost 1 base, with 6 bases spanning the gap.

The DNA for the CDR3 is TGTGCCAGTAGTCAGAATAGCAATCAGCCCCAGCATTTT. As protein: CASSQNSNQPQHF. The chain combines TRBV19 with TRBJ1-5; no clear D gene. V was pared by 5 bases and J by 0 bases, with 5 bases between. CDR1 is LNHDA and CDR2 is SQIVND in the germline V gene (reference sequence). This CDR3 is built from 13 residues.

The V gene is TRBV7-6, the J gene TRBJ1-3; 9 bases are shared with TRBD1. V shed 3 bases and J 8 bases; nucleotides not matched to a gene: 8. Germline-derived CDR1 and CDR2 are SGHVS and FNYEAQ. The length of the CDR3 is 15 residues. The CDR3 DNA sequence: TGTGCCAGCAGCTTCCCGGGACAGGGTGAAGACACCATATATTTT. This gives the protein CASSFPGQGEDTIYF.

The genes are TRBV4-2 and TRBJ1-5; perhaps TRBD1 as D (5 bases). CDR1 is LGHNA, CDR2 YNFKEQ, per germline. V lost 1 base and J 1 base, leaving 11 bases between the germline ends. This CDR3 region has 16 residues. The chain's CDR3 is CASSQAGYRSNQPQHF. CDR3 nucleotides: TGTGCCAGCAGCCAAGCTGGGTACAGGAGCAATCAGCCCCAGCATTTT.

This chain's CDR3 is CASSESSGRADEQFF. The CDR3 nucleotides are TGCGCCAGCAGTGAGTCTAGCGGGAGGGCGGATGAGCAGTTCTTC. The rearrangement uses TRBV10-1 and TRBJ2-1; 11 nucleotides align to TRBD2. Germline V gives CDR1 WNHNN, CDR2 SYGVQD (reference sequence). Germline trimming cut 0 bases from V and 8 bases from J; bases unmatched to any gene: 3. The CDR3 spans 15 residues.

The chain recombines TRBV7-2 with TRBJ1-6; 7 nucleotides align to TRBD1. Trimming removed 5 bases from V and 9 bases from J; junction bases left unmatched: 10. Germline V lookup: CDR1 SGHTA, CDR2 FQGNSA. The CDR3 runs 15 residues. In nucleotides, the CDR3 is TGTGCCAGCAGCGAGTACAGGGGCCGGGGTTCACCCCTCCACTTT. This gives the protein CASSEYRGRGSPLHF.

The rearrangement links TRBV28 to TRBJ1-4; TRBD1 matches 10 bases. This CDR3 has 15 residues. Germline V lookup: CDR1 MDHEN, CDR2 SYDVKM. The V segment lost 7 bases and the J segment 7 bases; nucleotides outside the gene matches: 9. This chain's CDR3 is CASTTATGGGEKLFF. The CDR3 nucleotides are TGTGCCAGCACCACGGCGACAGGGGGCGGTGAAAAACTGTTTTTT.

The chain employs TRBV27 and TRBJ1-6; D is unresolved. Trimming pared 9 bases from V and 7 bases from J, leaving 10 bases between. This CDR3 contains 12 residues. Germline V gene data show CDR1 as MNHEY and CDR2 as SMNVEV (reference sequence). The CDR3 loop is CASTVGNSPLHF. Here the CDR3 DNA reads TGTGCCAGTACCGTGGGGAATTCACCCCTCCACTTT.

The chain has TRBV24-1 and TRBJ2-3; 7 bases map to TRBD2. The germline gives CDR1 KGHDR, CDR2 SFDVKD. CDR3 size: 18 residues. V dropped 3 bases and J dropped 1; count of bases not matched to a gene: 12. DNA for the CDR3: TGTGCCACCAGTGATCGGGGGGAGGCACACGGGGGCACAGATACGCAGTATTTT. Protein: CATSDRGEAHGGTDTQYF.

The gene calls are TRBV7-8 and TRBJ1-6; no clear D. The CDR3 is made up of 14 amino acids. The germline gives CDR1 SGHVS, CDR2 FQNEAQ. V lost 5 bases to trimming and J lost 7 bases, with 12 bases between them. The CDR3 nucleotides read TGTGCCAGCAGCCTAAGTGCAGGAAATTCACCCCTCCACTTT. Translating it yields CASSLSAGNSPLHF.

The chain joins TRBV11-3 to TRBJ2-5; 10 nucleotides line up with TRBD1. The CDR3 spans 16 residues. V lost 1 base, J lost 1 base, and 3 bases stayed unmatched. The germline gives CDR1 SGHNT, CDR2 YENEEA. The CDR3 region is CASSLGTGGFQETQYF. The DNA for the CDR3 is TGTGCCAGCAGCTTAGGGACAGGGGGATTCCAAGAGACCCAGTACTTC.

The rearrangement joins TRBV4-1 to TRBJ1-4, with 10 bases identical to TRBD1. The CDR3 length is 16 residues. V lost 3 bases, J lost 6 bases, and 7 bases stayed unmatched. Per the germline V gene, CDR1 is MGHRA and CDR2 is YSYEKL. CDR3 sequence (DNA): TGCGCCAGCAGCCACCACACCGGGACAGGGGATGAAAAACTGTTTTTT. This translates into CASSHHTGTGDEKLFF.